The source of this T cell receptor beta chain is a study of graft-versus-host responses after intestinal transplantation. Study-level findings and limits: Present in recipient marrow, GvH clones included some that appeared first in ileum or blood. There was an association between peak levels of circulating GvH clones and early post-transplant HvG declines.

As for this clone: Antigen: not known.

Germline trimming cut 3 bases from V and 4 bases from J; bases unmatched to any gene: 13. The CDR3 covers 18 residues. Germline loops: CDR1 PRHDT, CDR2 FYEKMQ (reference sequence). The data were produced by immunoSEQ multiplex PCR, yet TCRdb's version contains in-frame clones alone and is incomplete. The sample holds about 64,000 clones, roughly 90% seen once. The sequence derives from a human donor who was the organ donor for an intestinal transplant. V and J are TRBV13 and TRBJ2-3; TRBD1 agrees at 10 bases. The sample here was unstimulated CD8+ T cells sorted from spleen or lymph node cells, taken before transplant. CDR3 nucleotides: TGTGCCAGCAGCTTGGGACAGGGGAGTTTGCAGTTCCCAGATACGCAGTATTTT. This encodes CASSLGQGSLQFPDTQYF.